This T cell receptor (beta chain) derives from a study of T cell repertoires in cytomegalovirus infection (dated by TCRdb to the late 2010s). Turning to the overall study: The HLA type of each donor mattered for the analysis, because public TCR beta signatures pointed to carriage of CMV infection along with the matching HLA type. The research as a whole found: In the ex vivo response, HLA-C-restricted CMV-specific TCR beta clonotypes were dominant, and in two of eight donors the single most frequent clonotype came from this HLA-C-restricted group. In both this cohort and an independent roughly 400-donor cohort, the cumulative frequency of public TCR beta family members distinguished carriers of CMV infection plus the relevant HLA type.

TCRdb names Illumina HiSeq 1500 as the instrument used. The public reads were quality trimmed at Q25 with fastp and then assembled into clones with MiXCR by TCRdb, keeping productive beta chains. One record per CDR3 amino acid sequence lists the most common genes and DNA. Here the sample has some 440,000 distinct CDR3 sequences; 30% to 40% occur a single time. In total, the top ten clones hold about an eighth of the sample. Regarding this clonotype: It lacks a known antigen. The sample holds no much larger clone one base away, and base qualities are not on file.

From the cysteine up to the phenylalanine, the CDR3 has a length of 13 residues. Left in the record is the CDR3 DNA by itself, 39 bases read in frame from the first base. V and J lose 6 bases and 5 bases, and a span of 11 bases separates them. The receptor chain draws on TRBV12-3 or TRBV12-4 and TRBJ2-1; a tentative D call is TRBD2 (5 bases match). This TCR was sampled from a human donor in good health (CMV status not recorded). Some clones in this sample may be carry-over from other donors' samples. Sequencing was carried out using PBMCs. The DNA sequence is as follows: TGTGCCAGCAGGCCCGACTACAACAATGAGCAGTTCTTC. Translated, it gives CASRPDYNNEQFF.